Listed below are T cell receptor beta chains from one sample, sequenced in a study of OX40 agonist ivuxolimab in advanced cancers. Clones were sequenced by immunoSEQ multiplex PCR, and TCRdb holds only the in-frame ones, with some missing. The sample includes 39,000 or so clones, 87% of them seen just once. The specimen comprised CD4+ or CD8+ T cells sorted from blood, sampled in a trial of the OX40 agonist ivuxolimab. These receptors were collected from an adult with an advanced solid tumor such as melanoma, head and neck, liver or kidney cancer. The CDR3 runs from the conserved cysteine through the conserved F or W. Fields, in order: D gene, J gene, V gene, clone size, CDR3 protein, CDR3 DNA. D genes are given only for firm matches. Rows give clone size only sometimes, using once, few, many, or a class for an expanded clone.

d_gene: NA; j_gene: TRBJ1-3; v_gene: TRBV6-5; abundance: NA; CDR3aa: CASKWSVRAGNTIYF; CDR3nt: TGTGCCAGCAAATGGAGCGTACGAGCTGGAAACACCATATATTTT
d_gene: TRBD1; j_gene: TRBJ2-1; v_gene: TRBV6-1; abundance: NA; CDR3aa: CASATGDSYNEQFF; CDR3nt: TGTGCCAGCGCAACAGGGGACTCCTACAATGAGCAGTTCTTC
d_gene: NA; j_gene: TRBJ2-1; v_gene: TRBV27; abundance: NA; CDR3aa: CASSLLGASRNEQFF; CDR3nt: TGTGCCAGCAGTTTACTAGGGGCCAGTAGGAATGAGCAGTTCTTC
d_gene: TRBD2; j_gene: TRBJ2-7; v_gene: TRBV19; abundance: NA; CDR3aa: CASRFSGSYEQYF; CDR3nt: TGTGCCAGTAGGTTTAGCGGGAGTTACGAGCAGTACTTC
d_gene: NA; j_gene: TRBJ2-4; v_gene: TRBV4-1; abundance: NA; CDR3aa: CASSQGDLLPKNIQYF; CDR3nt: TGCGCCAGCAGCCAAGGGGACCTCTTGCCCAAAAACATTCAGTACTTC
d_gene: TRBD1; j_gene: TRBJ1-4; v_gene: TRBV6-5; abundance: NA; CDR3aa: CASSDRATNEKLFF; CDR3nt: TGTGCCAGCAGTGACAGGGCTACTAATGAAAAACTGTTTTTT
d_gene: TRBD2; j_gene: TRBJ2-5; v_gene: TRBV6-1; abundance: NA; CDR3aa: CASSESWTSGGTQYF; CDR3nt: TGTGCCAGCAGTGAGAGTTGGACTAGCGGGGGGACCCAGTACTTC
d_gene: NA; j_gene: TRBJ2-5; v_gene: TRBV18; abundance: NA; CDR3aa: CASSPEQTQYF; CDR3nt: TGTGCCAGCTCACCGGAGCAGACCCAGTACTTC
d_gene: NA; j_gene: TRBJ1-1; v_gene: TRBV19; abundance: NA; CDR3aa: CASSMSVEAFF; CDR3nt: TGTGCCAGTAGTATGTCAGTTGAAGCTTTCTTT
d_gene: NA; j_gene: TRBJ1-1; v_gene: TRBV19; abundance: NA; CDR3aa: CASSGENTEAFF; CDR3nt: TGTGCCAGTAGTGGCGAGAACACTGAAGCTTTCTTT
d_gene: TRBD1; j_gene: TRBJ2-7; v_gene: TRBV11-2; abundance: NA; CDR3aa: CASSVRTGGSYEQYF; CDR3nt: TGTGCCAGCAGCGTACGGACAGGGGGTTCCTACGAGCAGTACTTC
d_gene: TRBD2; j_gene: TRBJ2-1; v_gene: TRBV2; abundance: NA; CDR3aa: CASGRGSYNEQFF; CDR3nt: TGTGCCAGCGGGAGGGGATCCTACAATGAGCAGTTCTTC
d_gene: TRBD1; j_gene: TRBJ2-7; v_gene: TRBV5-1; abundance: NA; CDR3aa: CASKLLRDRVYEQYF; CDR3nt: TGCGCCAGCAAACTTCTCCGGGACAGAGTATACGAGCAGTACTTC
d_gene: NA; j_gene: TRBJ2-7; v_gene: TRBV9; abundance: once; CDR3aa: CASSADSQGEQYF; CDR3nt: TGTGCCAGCAGCGCGGACAGTCAAGGAGAGCAGTACTTC